These T cell receptor beta chains were read from a single sample in a study of control samples from healthy donors and cancer patients. Profiled with immunoSEQ multiplex PCR; TCRdb holds only in-frame clones, not every one. Of just over 80,000 clones listed, about 94% are singletons. The sequenced material came from blood. These receptors originate from a woman under 30 in good health. Both conserved end residues are part of each CDR3. D genes are given only for firm matches. Expanded clones are given a class, and other clones once, few, many or no size at all.

V gene	J gene	D gene	clone size	CDR3 DNA	CDR3 protein
TRBV3-1/TRBV3-2	TRBJ2-5	TRBD2	NA	TGTGCCAGCAGCCAAGACTGGACTAGTGAAGCTCAAGAGACCCAGTACTTC	CASSQDWTSEAQETQYF
TRBV6-4	TRBJ2-7	TRBD2	NA	TGTGCCAGCAGTGAGGGGACTAGCGGCTACGAGCAGTACTTC	CASSEGTSGYEQYF
TRBV24-1	TRBJ2-1	NA	NA	TGTGCCACCAGTGAAACGGGACGAAACTCACGGGAGCAGTTCTTC	CATSETGRNSREQFF
TRBV28	TRBJ2-5	NA	once	TGTGCCAGCCACCTTGGCGGAGGCCAAGAGACCCAGTACTTC	CASHLGGGQETQYF
TRBV29-1	TRBJ1-1	NA	NA	TGCAGCGGGCATTTTCAGGGCAAGAACACTGAAGCTTTCTTT	CSGHFQGKNTEAFF
TRBV7-9	TRBJ1-2	TRBD1	NA	TGTGCCAGCAGCCCCACAGGGGCCGGCTACACCTTC	CASSPTGAGYTF
TRBV4-2	TRBJ1-6	NA	NA	TGTGCCAGCAGCCAAGAAGCCCGACAGGTCTCTCGCTCCTATAATTCACCCCTCCACTTT	CASSQEARQVSRSYNSPLHF
TRBV7-8	TRBJ1-4	NA	NA	TGTGCCAGCAGCTTGACAGGAAATAGGGAAAAACTGTTTTTT	CASSLTGNREKLFF
TRBV28	TRBJ1-1	NA	NA	TGTGCCAGCGGATCAAAACCATACGCGTCTGAAGCTTTCTTT	CASGSKPYASEAFF
TRBV10-3	TRBJ1-1	NA	few	TGTGCCATCAGTGGGGTGAACACTGAAGCTTTCTTT	CAISGVNTEAFF
TRBV18	TRBJ2-1	TRBD2	NA	TGTGCCAGCTCACCATATCAAGCGGGGGGCCCCAATGAGCAGTTCTTC	CASSPYQAGGPNEQFF
TRBV19	TRBJ1-1	NA	NA	TGTGCCAGTAGTATTTTTAAGGCGACGGCCAGAAACACTGAAGCTTTCTTT	CASSIFKATARNTEAFF
TRBV5-4	TRBJ2-5	NA	once	TGTGCCAGCAGCTTGTCGGGGCGGCAAGAGACCCAGTACTTC	CASSLSGRQETQYF
TRBV28	TRBJ1-6	NA	once	TGTGCCAGCAGTTCTCCTCTAGGGACGGGGAATTCACCCCTCCACTTT	CASSSPLGTGNSPLHF
TRBV5-1	TRBJ2-7	NA	NA	TGCGCCAGCAGCTTTGGAGGGTCCGAGCAGTACTTC	CASSFGGSEQYF
TRBV6-4	TRBJ2-1	NA	NA	TGTGCCAGCAGTGACTCTCATCGGCAGTTCTTC	CASSDSHRQFF
TRBV9	TRBJ2-2	NA	NA	TGTGCCAGCAGCGTACAATACAGGCCTGCAGGCGGGGAGCTGTTTTTT	CASSVQYRPAGGELFF
TRBV28	TRBJ1-2	NA	few	TGTGCCAGCAGGACCCAGGCTCATAACTATGGCTACACCTTC	CASRTQAHNYGYTF